A single sample gave rise to the 10 T cell receptor beta chains below, sequenced in a study of blood T cell repertoires in COVID-19. Profiling relied on immunoSEQ multiplex PCR, and the TCRdb table lists in-frame clones only, not all of them. The repertoire holds 200,000 or so clones, with 80% to 85% as singletons. Source material: PBMCs or T cells enriched from blood (not recorded which). Source of these receptors: a man aged 40-49 years who had recovered from COVID-19.

V gene TRBV2 combines with J gene TRBJ2-1; perhaps TRBD1 as D (6 bases). Germline loops: CDR1 SNHLY, CDR2 FYNNEI. Between the trimmed V and J ends, which lost 6 bases and 1 base, there was a span of 13 bases. This CDR3 has 15 amino acids. The CDR3 here is CASRATGGSYNEQFF. CDR3 DNA sequence: TGTGCCAGCAGGGCGACAGGCGGGTCCTACAATGAGCAGTTCTTC.

The V and J genes are TRBV12-3 or TRBV12-4 and TRBJ2-2, with D unclear. The ends were cut back, 4 bases at V and 5 bases at J, with 2 bases in the middle. CDR3 size: 11 residues. CDR3 sequence: CASSSTGELFF. DNA of the CDR3: TGTGCCAGCAGTTCGACCGGGGAGCTGTTTTTT.

CDR3 coding DNA: TGTGCCAGCAGCTTGAGTGGACAGGGAGATGAAAAACTGTTTTTT. Its translation: CASSLSGQGDEKLFF. This chain connects TRBV5-4 to TRBJ1-4, with 8 bases aligning to TRBD1. CDR3 length: 15 amino acids. The germline V gene encodes CDR1 SGHNT and CDR2 YYREEE (reference sequence). With 1 base clipped from V and 6 bases from J, the junction kept 5 bases outside the gene matches.

The V and J genes are TRBV5-4 and TRBJ1-2; D not certain. CDR3 length: 12 residues. V lost 0 bases and J lost 6, with 6 bases in between. CDR1 and CDR2 from the germline V gene are SGHNT and YYREEE (reference sequence). The CDR3 DNA reads TGTGCCAGCAGCTTGGACGGGAATGGCTACACCTTC. This encodes CASSLDGNGYTF.

V and J are TRBV4-1 and TRBJ2-2, with 8 bases lining up with TRBD2. After removal of 4 bases from V and 4 bases from J, the junction contained 5 bases not matched to a gene. In germline, CDR1 is MGHRA, CDR2 YSYEKL. This CDR3 is 15 amino acids long. CDR3 in DNA: TGCGCCAGCAGCCCACTAGCGGATTTCACCGGGGAGCTGTTTTTT. Protein product: CASSPLADFTGELFF.

The CDR3 sequence: CASSTQGAINYGYTF. CDR3 bases: TGTGCCAGCAGTACACAGGGGGCGATTAACTATGGCTACACCTTC. J is TRBJ1-2 and V is TRBV5-5, with TRBD1 matching 9 bases. The CDR3 totals 15 residues. Germline V gives CDR1 SGHKS, CDR2 YYEKEE (reference sequence). Germline trimming cut 5 bases from V and 1 base from J; bases unmatched to any gene: 6.

The chain uses TRBV7-8 and TRBJ1-4; a possible D gene is TRBD1 (5 bases). CDR1 and CDR2 (germline): SGHVS, FQNEAQ. CDR3 length: 12 residues. V was pared by 0 bases and J by 11 bases, with 7 bases between. The CDR3 bases are TGTGCCAGCAGCTTAGCAGGGGATAAACTGTTTTTT. Translated: CASSLAGDKLFF.

The CDR3 bases are TGTGCCTGCTGGGTGGGGGGATATGGCTACACCTTC. This sequence encodes CACWVGGYGYTF. The chain uses TRBV30 and TRBJ1-2; tentative D call: TRBD1 (5 bases). V lost 6 bases, J lost 5 bases, and 13 bases lay in between. Germline lookup yields CDR1 GTSNPN and CDR2 SVGIG (reference sequence). The length of the CDR3 is 12 residues.

The rearrangement links TRBV7-9 to TRBJ1-5; D might be TRBD1 (6 bases). Germline loops: CDR1 SEHNR, CDR2 FQNEAQ (reference sequence). Trimming took off 5 bases at V and 0 bases at J, with 11 bases between the two ends. The CDR3 totals 15 residues. The chain's CDR3 is CASSEGQSSNQPQHF. CDR3 bases: TGTGCCAGCAGCGAGGGACAATCTAGCAATCAGCCCCAGCATTTT.

This clone was detected only a few times. This rearrangement joins TRBV2 to TRBJ2-3; D is unresolved. The CDR3 is made up of 14 amino acids. Trimming cost V 6 bases and J 2 bases, with 12 bases left between them. CDR1 and CDR2 (germline): SNHLY, FYNNEI. The CDR3 is CASRPTPSTDTQYF. The CDR3 DNA is TGTGCCAGCAGGCCGACACCATCCACAGATACGCAGTATTTT.